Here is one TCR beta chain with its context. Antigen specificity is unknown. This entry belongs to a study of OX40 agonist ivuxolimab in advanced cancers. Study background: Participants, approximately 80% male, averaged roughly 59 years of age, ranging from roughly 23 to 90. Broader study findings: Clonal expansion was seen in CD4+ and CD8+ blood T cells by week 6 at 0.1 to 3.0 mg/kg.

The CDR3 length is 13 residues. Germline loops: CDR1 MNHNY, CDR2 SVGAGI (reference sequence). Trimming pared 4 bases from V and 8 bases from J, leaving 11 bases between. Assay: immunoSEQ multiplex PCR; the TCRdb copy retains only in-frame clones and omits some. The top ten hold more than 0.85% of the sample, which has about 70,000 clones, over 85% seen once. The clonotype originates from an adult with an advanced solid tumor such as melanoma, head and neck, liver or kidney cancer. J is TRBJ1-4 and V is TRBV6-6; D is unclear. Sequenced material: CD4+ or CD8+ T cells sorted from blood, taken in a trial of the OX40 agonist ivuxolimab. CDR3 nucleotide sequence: TGTGCCAGCAGTTTGTCGCCTTTGGAAAAACTGTTTTTT. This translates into CASSLSPLEKLFF.